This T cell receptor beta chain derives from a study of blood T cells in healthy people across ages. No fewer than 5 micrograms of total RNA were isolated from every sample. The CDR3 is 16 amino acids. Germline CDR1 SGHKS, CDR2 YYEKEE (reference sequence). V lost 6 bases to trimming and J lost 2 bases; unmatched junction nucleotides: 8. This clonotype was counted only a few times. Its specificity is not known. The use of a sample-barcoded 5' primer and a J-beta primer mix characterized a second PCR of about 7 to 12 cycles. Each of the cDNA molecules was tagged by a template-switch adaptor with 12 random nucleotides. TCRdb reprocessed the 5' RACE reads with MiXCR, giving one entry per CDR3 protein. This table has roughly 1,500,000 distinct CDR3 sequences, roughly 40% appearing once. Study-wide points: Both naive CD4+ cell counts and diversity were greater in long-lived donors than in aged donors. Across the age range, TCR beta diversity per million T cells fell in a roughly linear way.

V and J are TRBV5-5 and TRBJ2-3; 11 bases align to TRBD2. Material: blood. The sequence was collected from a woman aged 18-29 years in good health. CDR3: CASKQGLAEATDTQYF. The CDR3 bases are TGTGCCAGCAAACAGGGACTAGCGGAGGCCACAGATACGCAGTATTTT.